This T cell receptor beta chain was sequenced during a study of T cell clones after liver transplantation (dated by TCRdb to between 2018 and 2020). General notes on the study: The samples were obtained from ITN030ST, a randomized trial that attempted immunosuppression withdrawal within 2 years after liver transplantation. No induction therapy was given to the subjects, and standard immunosuppression was administered until randomization at 12-24 months post-transplant. Tolerance meant complete immunosuppression withdrawal for at least one year without liver enzymes rising beyond twice the upper limit of normal. Of the eight recipients, a few were HCV-positive, while the remaining recipients had been transplanted for non-autoimmune, non-viral indications. Blood samples were collected pre-transplant, then pre-randomization ahead of withdrawal, and finally post-randomization once withdrawal had either been completed or failed. The study cohort included 8 liver transplant recipients, of whom 3 were classified as tolerant and 5 as non-tolerant. Third party-reactive TCRbeta sequences from pre-transplant MLRs were also identified as an antigen-independent comparator for donor-reactive sequences. Donor-reactive T cell clones were identified by TCRbeta sequencing following a pre-transplant mixed lymphocyte reaction and were subsequently tracked in post-transplant blood.

General conclusions and limits of the study: A greater decline was seen for donor-reactive sequences than for third party-reactive sequences, suggesting partial antigen-specific deletion unrelated to withdrawal success. A significant post-transplant decrease in circulating donor-reactive CD4 TCRbeta sequences was observed in 5 of 8 subjects, irrespective of tolerance or HCV status. Because allograft tissue specimens were not available, migration of donor-reactive T cells into the graft, rather than deletion, may have occurred. Low numbers of available donor cells limited the measurable donor-reactive repertoire in a couple of subjects. Because of small, heterogeneous patient numbers and non-standardized post-transplant time points, the conclusions were only preliminary. After accounting for repertoire turnover, donor-reactive detection was significantly reduced in 7 of 8 subjects for CD4 and 8 of 8 for CD8.

CDR3 length: 13 amino acids, cysteine to phenylalanine. Left in the record is the CDR3 DNA by itself, 39 bases read in frame from the first base. The germline V gene sets CDR1 to MNHEY and CDR2 to SVGAGI. The V end gives up 5 bases and the J end 7 bases, leaving 3 bases in the junction not matched to a gene. Frozen genomic DNA underwent high-throughput TCRbeta CDR3 sequencing by immunoSEQ, including PCR amplification, mapping, bias correction and internal controls. Under the source paper's analysis protocol: Productive rearrangements were retained, and unique TCRbeta sequences were defined by the CDR3 nucleotide sequence together with the V and J gene. A sequence counted as donor-reactive only if the sequence showed at least 5-fold expansion in CFSE-low cells compared with unstimulated pre-transplant cells and had a frequency of at least 0.01%. To ensure at least 90% detection power, minimum frequency thresholds were set for each subject based on that subject's lowest-template unstimulated sample. Jensen-Shannon divergence between the top 1000 TCRbeta sequences post- versus pre-transplant served as the measure of repertoire turnover. Two-sided Fisher's exact tests were used to test for changes in the detection of donor-reactive sequences. TCRdb took this table from immuneACCESS and kept in-frame rearrangements with V and J called. Such tables lack part of the clones; where checked against another copy, unresolved V genes explain under half of the gap, and the rest is unexplained. The V and J calls and clone size come from that table; D and trimming were worked out from the DNA. This sample comprises tens of thousands of clones, around 85% of them detected only once. Together, the top ten hold around 7.8% of the sample.

With regard to this clone: The specificity of this receptor is unknown. One base away there is no much larger clone; base qualities are not given.

This specimen's time point label, interpreted: pre-transplant. Thawed unstimulated PBMCs were stained for CD3, CD4 and CD8 and FACS-sorted into CD3+CD4+ and CD3+CD8+ populations. Each of the 8 studied subjects was randomized to immunosuppression withdrawal. The Qiagen DNeasy Blood and Tissue Kit was used to isolate genomic DNA. The V and J segments used are TRBV6-5 and TRBJ1-2; TRBD1 agrees with 11 junctional bases. This material consisted of CD4+ T cells from blood, taken before liver transplant. This clonotype was sampled from a human donor who received a liver transplant. The CDR3 region: CASSPGTGGGYTF. The sequenced DNA: TGTGCCAGCAGTCCCGGGACAGGGGGTGGCTACACCTTC.